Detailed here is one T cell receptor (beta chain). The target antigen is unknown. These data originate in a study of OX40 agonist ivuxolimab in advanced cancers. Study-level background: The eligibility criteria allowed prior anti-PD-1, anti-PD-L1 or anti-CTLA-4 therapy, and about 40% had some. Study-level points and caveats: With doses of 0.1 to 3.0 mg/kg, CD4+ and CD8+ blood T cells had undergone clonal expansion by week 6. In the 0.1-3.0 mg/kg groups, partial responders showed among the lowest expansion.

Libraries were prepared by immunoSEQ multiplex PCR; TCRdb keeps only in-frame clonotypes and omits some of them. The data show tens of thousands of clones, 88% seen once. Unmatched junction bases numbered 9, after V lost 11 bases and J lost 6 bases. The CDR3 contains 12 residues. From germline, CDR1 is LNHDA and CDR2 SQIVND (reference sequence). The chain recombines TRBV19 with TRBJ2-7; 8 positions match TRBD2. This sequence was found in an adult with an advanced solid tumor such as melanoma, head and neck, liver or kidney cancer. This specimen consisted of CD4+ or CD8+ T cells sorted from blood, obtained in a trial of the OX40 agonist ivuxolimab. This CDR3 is CASGTSQGEQYF. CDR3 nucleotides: TGTGCCTCCGGGACTAGTCAGGGCGAGCAGTACTTC.